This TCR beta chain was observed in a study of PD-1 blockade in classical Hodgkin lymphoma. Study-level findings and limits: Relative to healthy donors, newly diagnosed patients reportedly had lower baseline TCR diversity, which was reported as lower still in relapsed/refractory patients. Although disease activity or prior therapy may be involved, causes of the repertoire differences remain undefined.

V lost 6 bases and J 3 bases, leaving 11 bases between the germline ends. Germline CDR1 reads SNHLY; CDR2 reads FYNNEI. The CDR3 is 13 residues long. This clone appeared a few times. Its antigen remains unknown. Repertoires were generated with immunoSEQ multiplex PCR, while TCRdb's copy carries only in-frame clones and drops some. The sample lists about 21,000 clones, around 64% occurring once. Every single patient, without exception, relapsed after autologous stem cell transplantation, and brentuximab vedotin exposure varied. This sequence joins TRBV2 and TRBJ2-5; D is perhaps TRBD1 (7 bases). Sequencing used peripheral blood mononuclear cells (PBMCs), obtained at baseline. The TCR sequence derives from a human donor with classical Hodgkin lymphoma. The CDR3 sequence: CASSRGTEETQYF. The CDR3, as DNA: TGTGCCAGCAGCAGGGGGACTGAAGAGACCCAGTACTTC.